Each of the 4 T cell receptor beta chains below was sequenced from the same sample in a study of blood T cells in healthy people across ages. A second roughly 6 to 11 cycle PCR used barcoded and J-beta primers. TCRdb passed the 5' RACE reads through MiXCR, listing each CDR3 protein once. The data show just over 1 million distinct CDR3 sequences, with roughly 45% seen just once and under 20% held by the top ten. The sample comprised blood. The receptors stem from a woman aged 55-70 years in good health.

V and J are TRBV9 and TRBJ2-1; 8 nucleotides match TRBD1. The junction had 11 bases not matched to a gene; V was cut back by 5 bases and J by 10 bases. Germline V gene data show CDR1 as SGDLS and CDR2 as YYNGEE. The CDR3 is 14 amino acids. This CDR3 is CASSAQGGNYEQFF. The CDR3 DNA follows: TGTGCCAGCAGTGCACAGGGGGGTAACTACGAGCAGTTCTTC.

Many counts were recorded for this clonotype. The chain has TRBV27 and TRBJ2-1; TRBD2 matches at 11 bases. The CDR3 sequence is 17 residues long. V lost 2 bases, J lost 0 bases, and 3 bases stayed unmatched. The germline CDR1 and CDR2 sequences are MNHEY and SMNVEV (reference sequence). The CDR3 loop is CASSLGLAGNSYNEQFF. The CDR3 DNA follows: TGTGCCAGCAGTTTAGGACTAGCGGGTAACTCCTACAATGAGCAGTTCTTC.

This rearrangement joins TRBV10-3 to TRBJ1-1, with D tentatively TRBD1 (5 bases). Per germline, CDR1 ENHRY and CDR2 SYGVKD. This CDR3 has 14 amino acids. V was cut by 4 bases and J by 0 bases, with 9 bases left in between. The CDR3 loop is CAISGGGVNTEAFF. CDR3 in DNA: TGTGCCATCAGTGGCGGGGGGGTGAACACTGAAGCTTTCTTT.

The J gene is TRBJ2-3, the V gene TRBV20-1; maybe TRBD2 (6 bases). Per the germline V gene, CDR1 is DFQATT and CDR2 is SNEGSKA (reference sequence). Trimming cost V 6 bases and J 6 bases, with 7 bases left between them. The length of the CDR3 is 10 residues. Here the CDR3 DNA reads TGCAGTGCCCGGGGGGATACGCAGTATTTT. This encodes CSARGDTQYF.